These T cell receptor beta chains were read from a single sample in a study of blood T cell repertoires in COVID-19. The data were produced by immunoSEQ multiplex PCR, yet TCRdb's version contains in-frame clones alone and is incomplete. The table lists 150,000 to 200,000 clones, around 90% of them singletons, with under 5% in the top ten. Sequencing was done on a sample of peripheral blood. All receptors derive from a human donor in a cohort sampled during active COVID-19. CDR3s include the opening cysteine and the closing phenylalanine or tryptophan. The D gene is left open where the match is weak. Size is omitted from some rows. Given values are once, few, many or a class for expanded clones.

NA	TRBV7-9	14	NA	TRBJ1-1	CASSLGPSNTEAFF	TGTGCCAGCAGCTTAGGTCCGTCGAACACTGAAGCTTTCTTT
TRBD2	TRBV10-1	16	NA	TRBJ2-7	CASSSGLAGGQNEQYF	TGCGCCAGCAGTTCCGGACTAGCGGGGGGGCAGAACGAGCAGTACTTC
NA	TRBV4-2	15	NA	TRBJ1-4	CASSQETRPAEKLFF	TGTGCCAGCAGCCAAGAGACAAGGCCGGCGGAAAAACTGTTTTTT
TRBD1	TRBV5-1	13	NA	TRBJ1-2	CASSGTGENGYTF	TGCGCCAGCAGCGGGACAGGGGAAAATGGCTACACCTTC
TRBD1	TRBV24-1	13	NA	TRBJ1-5	CAIAGTGGKPQHF	TGTGCCATCGCGGGGACAGGGGGTAAGCCCCAGCATTTT
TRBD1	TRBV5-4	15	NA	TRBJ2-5	CASRQTDRGTGTQYF	TGTGCCAGCAGACAGACAGACAGGGGAACGGGGACCCAGTACTTC
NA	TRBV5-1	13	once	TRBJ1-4	CASSLGTGEKLFF	TGCGCCAGCAGCCTCGGAACAGGCGAAAAACTGTTTTTT
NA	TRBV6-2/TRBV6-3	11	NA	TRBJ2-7	CASSSRYEQYF	TGTGCCAGCAGTTCGCGATACGAGCAGTACTTC
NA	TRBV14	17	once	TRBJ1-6	CASSQDSGTRGSSPLHF	TGTGCCAGCAGCCAAGATTCGGGGACAAGGGGGAGTTCACCCCTCCACTTT
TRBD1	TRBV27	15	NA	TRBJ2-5	CASSLRQGRLETQYF	TGTGCCAGCAGTCTACGACAGGGGAGATTGGAGACCCAGTACTTC
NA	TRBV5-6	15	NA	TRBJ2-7	CASSLVAGASYEQYF	TGTGCCAGCAGCTTGGTAGCTGGCGCGTCTTACGAGCAGTACTTC
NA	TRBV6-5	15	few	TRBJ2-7	CASSLTPRGHYEQYF	TGTGCCAGCAGTCTAACCCCACGAGGTCACTACGAGCAGTACTTC
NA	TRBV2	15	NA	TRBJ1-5	CASSERGGNYQPQHF	TGTGCCAGCAGTGAGAGGGGGGGGAACTATCAGCCCCAGCATTTT
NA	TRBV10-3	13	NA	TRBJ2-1	CAIRDFVSNEQFF	TGTGCCATCAGGGACTTTGTTAGCAATGAGCAGTTCTTC
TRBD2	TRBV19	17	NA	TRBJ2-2	CASTRTSGRLDTGELFF	TGTGCCAGCACAAGGACTAGCGGGAGGCTGGACACCGGGGAGCTGTTTTTT
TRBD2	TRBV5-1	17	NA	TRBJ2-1	CASSPGLAGGLANEQFF	TGCGCCAGCAGCCCGGGACTAGCGGGGGGGCTTGCCAATGAGCAGTTCTTC
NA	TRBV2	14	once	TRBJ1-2	CASRASRQLYGYTF	TGTGCCAGCAGGGCGAGCAGACAGCTCTATGGCTACACCTTC
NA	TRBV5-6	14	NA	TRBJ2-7	CASSSERNLYEQYF	TGTGCCAGCAGCTCAGAGCGGAACCTCTACGAGCAGTACTTC
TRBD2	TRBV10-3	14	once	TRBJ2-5	CAIRSGGAVETQYF	TGTGCCATCAGAAGCGGGGGGGCAGTCGAGACCCAGTACTTC
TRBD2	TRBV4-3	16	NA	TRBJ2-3	CASSRTTGGPTDTQYF	TGCGCCAGCAGCCGCACGACGGGGGGGCCGACAGATACGCAGTATTTT
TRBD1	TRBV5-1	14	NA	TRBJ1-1	CASSLEGAYTEAFF	TGCGCCAGCAGCTTGGAGGGGGCCTACACTGAAGCTTTCTTT
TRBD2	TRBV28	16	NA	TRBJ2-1	CASSPIAGVTYNEQFF	TGTGCCAGCAGCCCAATAGCGGGAGTTACCTACAATGAGCAGTTCTTC
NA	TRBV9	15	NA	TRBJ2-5	CASSVAARVQETQYF	TGTGCCAGCAGCGTAGCGGCCAGGGTCCAAGAGACCCAGTACTTC
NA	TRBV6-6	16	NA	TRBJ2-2	CASSYLADRATGELFF	TGTGCCAGCAGTTACCTAGCGGACAGGGCCACCGGGGAGCTGTTTTTT
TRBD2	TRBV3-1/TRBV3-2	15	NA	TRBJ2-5	CASSWTSGGQETQYF	TGTGCCAGCAGCTGGACTAGCGGGGGACAAGAGACCCAGTACTTC
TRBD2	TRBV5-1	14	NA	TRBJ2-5	CASSPAGGGETQYF	TGCGCCAGCAGCCCGGCGGGGGGAGGGGAGACCCAGTACTTC
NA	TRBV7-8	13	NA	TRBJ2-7	CASSLKGLYEQYF	TGTGCCAGCAGCTTAAAGGGGTTGTACGAGCAGTACTTC
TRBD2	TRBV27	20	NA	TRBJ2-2	CASSLWGTRRIGPNTGELFF	TGTGCCAGCAGTTTATGGGGGACTAGAAGGATAGGGCCGAACACCGGGGAGCTGTTTTTT
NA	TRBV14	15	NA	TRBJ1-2	CASSQPGNTNYGYTF	TGTGCCAGCAGCCAACCGGGTAATACGAACTATGGCTACACCTTC
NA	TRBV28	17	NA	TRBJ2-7	CASVREPEGGDSYEQYF	TGTGCCAGCGTTCGGGAGCCCGAGGGGGGGGACTCCTACGAGCAGTACTTC
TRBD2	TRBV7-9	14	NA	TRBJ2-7	CASGVAGGGDEQYF	TGTGCCAGCGGGGTAGCGGGGGGAGGGGACGAGCAGTACTTC
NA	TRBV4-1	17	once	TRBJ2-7	CASSQDPIGVVPLEQYF	TGCGCCAGCAGCCAAGATCCCATCGGAGTAGTCCCCTTGGAGCAGTACTTC
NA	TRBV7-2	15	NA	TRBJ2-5	CASSFVGALQETQYF	TGTGCCAGCAGCTTTGTAGGGGCCCTCCAAGAGACCCAGTACTTC
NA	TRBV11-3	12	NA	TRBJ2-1	CASSPNNNEQFF	TGTGCCAGCAGCCCGAACAACAATGAGCAGTTCTTC
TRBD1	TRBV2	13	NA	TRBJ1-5	CASRTGRDQPQHF	TGTGCCAGCAGGACAGGGCGAGATCAGCCCCAGCATTTT
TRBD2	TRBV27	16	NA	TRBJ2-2	CASSLLAGKNTGELFF	TGTGCCAGCAGTTTACTAGCGGGGAAGAACACCGGGGAGCTGTTTTTT
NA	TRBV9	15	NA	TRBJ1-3	CASSPGGGSGNTIYF	TGTGCCAGCAGCCCCGGAGGCGGCTCTGGAAACACCATATATTTT
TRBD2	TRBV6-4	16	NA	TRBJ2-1	CASSKLAGGASNEQFF	TGTGCCAGCAGTAAACTAGCGGGAGGGGCGTCCAATGAGCAGTTCTTC
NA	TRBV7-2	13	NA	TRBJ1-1	CASSFGEKAQAFF	TGTGCCAGCAGCTTCGGGGAAAAGGCTCAAGCTTTCTTT
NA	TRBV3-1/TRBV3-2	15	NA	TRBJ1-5	CASSQERGAGQPQHF	TGTGCCAGCAGCCAGGAACGGGGGGCGGGTCAGCCCCAGCATTTT
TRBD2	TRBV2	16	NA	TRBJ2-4	CASSGTSGGAWGIQYF	TGTGCCAGCAGTGGCACTAGCGGGGGGGCCTGGGGCATTCAGTACTTC
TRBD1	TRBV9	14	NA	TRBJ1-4	CASSGKGQGEKLFF	TGTGCCAGCAGCGGTAAAGGACAGGGTGAAAAACTGTTTTTT
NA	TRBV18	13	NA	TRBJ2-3	CASSPPPRDTQYF	TGTGCCAGCTCACCACCCCCCCGAGATACGCAGTATTTT
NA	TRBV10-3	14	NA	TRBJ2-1	CATIYSEVYNEQFF	TGTGCCACGATTTATAGCGAGGTATACAATGAGCAGTTCTTC
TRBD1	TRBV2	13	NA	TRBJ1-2	CASNRQGKGGYTF	TGTGCCAGCAACCGACAGGGAAAAGGCGGCTACACCTTC
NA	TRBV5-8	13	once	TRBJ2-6	CASSFGGANVLTF	TGTGCCAGCAGCTTTGGCGGAGCCAACGTCCTGACTTTC
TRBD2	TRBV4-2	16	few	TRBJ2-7	CASSQDQSSGSYEQYF	TGTGCCAGCAGCCAAGATCAGTCTAGCGGGAGTTACGAGCAGTACTTC
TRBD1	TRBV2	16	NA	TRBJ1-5	CASSKLDRGGNQPQHF	TGTGCCAGCAGTAAACTGGACAGGGGGGGCAATCAGCCCCAGCATTTT
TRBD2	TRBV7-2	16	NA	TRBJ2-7	CASSSGGGVTPYEQYF	TGTGCCAGCAGCTCGGGGGGTGGCGTCACTCCATACGAGCAGTACTTC